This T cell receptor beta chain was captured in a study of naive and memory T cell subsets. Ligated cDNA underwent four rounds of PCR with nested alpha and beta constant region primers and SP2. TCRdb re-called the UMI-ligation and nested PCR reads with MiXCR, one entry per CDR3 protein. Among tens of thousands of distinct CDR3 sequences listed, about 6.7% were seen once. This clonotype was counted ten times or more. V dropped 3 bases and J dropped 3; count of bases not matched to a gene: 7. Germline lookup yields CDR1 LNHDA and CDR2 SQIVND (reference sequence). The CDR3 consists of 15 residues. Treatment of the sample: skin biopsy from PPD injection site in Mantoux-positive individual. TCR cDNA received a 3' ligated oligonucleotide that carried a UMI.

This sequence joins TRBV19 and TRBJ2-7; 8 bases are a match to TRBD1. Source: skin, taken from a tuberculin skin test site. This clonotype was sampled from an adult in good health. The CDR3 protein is CASSIFGQGNYEQYF. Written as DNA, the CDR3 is TGTGCCAGTAGTATTTTCGGACAGGGAAACTACGAGCAGTACTTC. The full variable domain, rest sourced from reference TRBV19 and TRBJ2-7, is DGGITQSPKYLFRKEGQNVTLSCEQNLNHDAMYWYRQDPGQGLRLIYYSQIVNDFQKGDIAEGYSVSREKKESFPLTVTSAQKNPTAFYLCASSIFGQGNYEQYFGPGTRLTVT.